The T cell receptor (beta chain) described here comes from a study of cytomegalovirus exposure and HLA in healthy donors. Study conclusions and caveats: The classifier reportedly diagnosed cytomegalovirus status with high specificity and sensitivity.

The PCR ran on 60 Vbeta and 13 Jbeta primers. Data came from immunoSEQ multiplex PCR; TCRdb stores just in-frame clones and leaves some out. Found here are 95,000 to 150,000 clones, approximately 79% of them singletons; the top ten hold less than 2.5%. Details on this clone: Its antigen is not identified.

This TCR derives from a man aged 25 to 45 in good health and CMV-seronegative. Sequencing was done on a sample of PBMCs.

CDR3 coding DNA: TGTGCCAGCTCACCCGGGTCAGAATCCTCCACTGAAGCTTTCTTT. Protein sequence: CASSPGSESSTEAFF. This chain links TRBV18 with TRBJ1-1; no clear D. The germline CDR1 and CDR2 sequences are KGHSH and LQKENI. The CDR3 contains 15 residues. V was cut by 3 bases and J by 4 bases, with 15 bases left in between.